The sequence of this T cell receptor (beta chain) was determined in a study of blood T cell repertoires in COVID-19. Study at large: The study drew acute and convalescent COVID-19 samples from the United States, Italy and Spain. PBMCs, B-cell-depleted T cells, or T cells provided the cDNA or gDNA that made up the material.

Authors' methods: Nucleated cell number was recorded as an estimate derived from reference gene primer amplification. This table comes from immunoSEQ multiplex PCR, and its TCRdb copy is limited to in-frame clones, with some not included. That table gives V, J and clone size, and the DNA gave D and trimming. The sample holds fewer than 150,000 clones, around nine tenths seen once. This clone appeared once. The V gene's germline CDR1 is LGHNA and CDR2 YSLEER. V trimming: 4 bases; J trimming: 1 base; junction bases outside the gene matches: 22. This CDR3 is built from 22 residues. The sequence derives from a woman in her forties with acute or convalescent COVID-19. Sample: peripheral blood. The V and J genes are TRBV4-3 and TRBJ2-6; 7 bases align to TRBD1. This chain's CDR3 is CASSRSGHSTGASPSGANVLTF. Here the CDR3 DNA reads TGCGCCAGCAGCCGCTCAGGCCATTCAACAGGGGCGTCCCCGTCTGGGGCCAACGTCCTGACTTTC.